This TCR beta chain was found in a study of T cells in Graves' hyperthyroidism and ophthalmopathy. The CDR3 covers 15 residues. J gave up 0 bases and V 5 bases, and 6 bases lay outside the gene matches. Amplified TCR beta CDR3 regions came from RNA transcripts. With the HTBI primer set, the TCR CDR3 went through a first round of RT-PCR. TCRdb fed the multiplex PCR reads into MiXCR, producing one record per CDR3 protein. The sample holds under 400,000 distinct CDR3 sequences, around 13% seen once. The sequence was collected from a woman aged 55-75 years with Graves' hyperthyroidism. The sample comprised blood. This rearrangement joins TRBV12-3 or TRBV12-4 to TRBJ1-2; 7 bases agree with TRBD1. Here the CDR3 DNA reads TGTGCCAGCAGTGCACAGGGGCGAGCTAACTATGGCTACACCTTC. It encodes CASSAQGRANYGYTF.